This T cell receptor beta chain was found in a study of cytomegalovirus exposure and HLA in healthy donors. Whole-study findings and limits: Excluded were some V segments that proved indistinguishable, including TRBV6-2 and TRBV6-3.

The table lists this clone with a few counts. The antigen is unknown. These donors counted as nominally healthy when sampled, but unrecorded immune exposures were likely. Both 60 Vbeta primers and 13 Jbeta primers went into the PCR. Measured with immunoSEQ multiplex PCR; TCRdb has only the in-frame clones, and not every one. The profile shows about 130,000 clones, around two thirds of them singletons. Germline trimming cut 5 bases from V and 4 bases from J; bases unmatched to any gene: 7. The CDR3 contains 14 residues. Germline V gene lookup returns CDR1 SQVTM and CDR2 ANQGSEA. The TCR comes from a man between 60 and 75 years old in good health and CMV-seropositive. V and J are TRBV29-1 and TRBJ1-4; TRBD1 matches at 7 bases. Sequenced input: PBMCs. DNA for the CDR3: TGCAGCGTTTTAGGACAGGACGATAATGAAAAACTGTTTTTT. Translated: CSVLGQDDNEKLFF.